Below are 27 T cell receptor beta chains sequenced from a single sample in a study of shared clonotypes between healthy human individuals. Sequencing used immunoSEQ multiplex PCR; TCRdb keeps in-frame clones, though not all of them. Of 1.5 million to 2.5 million clones listed, roughly 94% are singletons. In the naive CD8 group, cells lacked CD45RO and were positively selected for CCR7, so terminally differentiated effector memory CD45RA+ cells were left out. Sequencing was done on a sample of naive CD8+ T cells sorted from blood. Every receptor here comes from a man younger than 35 in good health.

The genes are TRBV29-1 and TRBJ1-2; maybe TRBD1 (5 bases). Trimming pared 2 bases from V and 5 bases from J, leaving 15 bases between. This CDR3 is 14 amino acids long. The germline V gene has CDR1 SQVTM and CDR2 ANQGSEA. CDR3 in DNA: TGCAGCGTTGAATTGGTCGGGCAGGGATATGGCTACACCTTC. This encodes CSVELVGQGYGYTF.

The rearrangement links TRBV4-1 to TRBJ1-6; 7 bases line up with TRBD1. Germline V CDR1 and CDR2: MGHRA, YSYEKL. This CDR3 contains 16 residues. The J segment lost 2 bases and the V segment lost 0 bases, leaving 1 base of the junction unmatched. In nucleotides, the CDR3 is TGCGCCAGCAGCCAAGAAGGACAGGCCTATAATTCACCCCTCCACTTT. Encoded protein: CASSQEGQAYNSPLHF.

Only a few counts were recorded for this clone. The chain recombines TRBV10-2 with TRBJ2-7, with D possibly TRBD2 on 5 matching bases. V was trimmed by 4 bases and J by 0 bases, leaving 10 bases between them. Looked up from germline, CDR1 is WSHSY and CDR2 is SAAADI. This CDR3 has 14 residues. The CDR3 DNA reads as TGCGCCAGCAGTGTGGCAGAGGGCTCCTACGAGCAGTACTTC. Amino acids: CASSVAEGSYEQYF.

The chain joins TRBV7-6 to TRBJ2-7; D remains ambiguous. CDR1 is SGHVS, CDR2 FNYEAQ, per germline. The CDR3 has 13 amino acids. V gave up 1 base and J gave up 5 bases, with 9 bases separating them. The CDR3 loop reads CASSLGEVHEQYF. CDR3 in DNA: TGTGCCAGCAGCTTAGGTGAGGTCCACGAGCAGTACTTC.

J is TRBJ1-1 and V is TRBV20-1; D not certain. Germline V lookup: CDR1 DFQATT, CDR2 SNEGSKA (reference sequence). The CDR3 spans 10 residues. Trimming took 8 bases from V and 3 from J, leaving 7 bases between them. The CDR3 region is CSREYTEAFF. The DNA for the CDR3 is TGCAGTAGGGAGTACACTGAAGCTTTCTTT.

The chain combines TRBV15 with TRBJ2-1, with D perhaps matching TRBD2 (6 bases). The germline V gene encodes CDR1 LNHNV and CDR2 YYDKDF (reference sequence). The CDR3 sequence is 17 residues long. V was cut by 4 bases and J by 6 bases, with 22 bases left in between. This CDR3 reads CATSTVRVGSLINEQFF. Written as DNA, the CDR3 is TGTGCCACCAGCACCGTTCGGGTCGGGAGTCTTATCAATGAGCAGTTCTTC. Full variable domain (outside the CDR3, taken from reference TRBV15 and TRBJ2-1): DAMVIQNPRYQVTQFGKPVTLSCSQTLNHNVMYWYQQKSSQAPKLLFHYYDKDFNNEADTPDNFQSRRPNTSFCFLDIRSPGLGDTAMYLCATSTVRVGSLINEQFFGPGTRLTVL.

The chain couples TRBV19 to TRBJ2-7; no clear D. Germline V CDR1 and CDR2: LNHDA, SQIVND (reference sequence). This CDR3 region has 14 residues. V gave up 4 bases and J gave up 2 bases, with 12 bases separating them. CDR3 coding DNA: TGTGCCAGTAGTACCCCCTGGACGGCCTACGAGCAGTACTTC. It translates to CASSTPWTAYEQYF.

In this sample, this clone turned up once. This rearrangement joins TRBV13 to TRBJ2-1; D gene unclear. In germline, CDR1 is PRHDT, CDR2 FYEKMQ (reference sequence). V gave up 4 bases and J gave up 0 bases, with 10 bases separating them. The CDR3 runs 15 residues. CDR3 amino acids: CASSSRTLSYNEQFF. DNA for the CDR3: TGTGCCAGCAGCTCTCGGACCCTCTCCTACAATGAGCAGTTCTTC.

The genes are TRBV28 and TRBJ2-6; D may be TRBD2 (6 bases). The CDR3 loop spans 16 amino acids. The V end was cut by 4 bases, the J end by 4 bases, with 14 bases between. Per germline, CDR1 MDHEN and CDR2 SYDVKM. The CDR3 loop is CASSSSGLSGANVLTF. The CDR3, as DNA: TGTGCCAGCAGTTCCTCCGGACTATCCGGGGCCAACGTCCTGACTTTC.

This chain connects TRBV7-6 to TRBJ1-4; D ambiguous. The V and J ends lost 5 bases and 0 bases respectively, with 10 bases between them. Germline-derived CDR1 and CDR2 are SGHVS and FNYEAQ. There are 15 residues in the CDR3. CDR3 bases: TGTGCCAGCAGCCAAGACGGGACAACTAATGAAAAACTGTTTTTT. Amino acids: CASSQDGTTNEKLFF.

The chain couples TRBV11-2 to TRBJ2-5; the match to TRBD1 covers 11 bases. Germline V CDR1 and CDR2: SGHAT, FQNNGV. V lost 5 bases, J lost 5 bases, and 10 bases stayed unmatched. The CDR3 runs 16 residues. This chain's CDR3 is CASSPGTGGAWETQYF. The CDR3 nucleotides are TGTGCCAGCAGCCCCGGGACAGGGGGTGCCTGGGAGACCCAGTACTTC. The entire variable domain, with the rest obtained from reference TRBV11-2 and TRBJ2-5, is as follows: EAGVAQSPRYKIIEKRQSVAFWCNPISGHATLYWYQQILGQGPKLLIQFQNNGVVDDSQLPKDRFSAERLKGVDSTLKIQPAKLEDSAVYLCASSPGTGGAWETQYFGPGTRLLVL.

The CDR3 region is CASRRRGDEQYF. The CDR3 DNA reads TGTGCCAGCAGGAGACGGGGGGACGAGCAGTACTTC. The chain joins TRBV2 to TRBJ2-7; 7 bases agree with TRBD2. CDR3 size: 12 residues. The germline V gene encodes CDR1 SNHLY and CDR2 FYNNEI. The junction had 4 bases not matched to a gene; V was cut back by 6 bases and J by 5 bases.

This chain joins TRBV9 and TRBJ2-5; TRBD1 matches at 9 bases. This CDR3 is 16 amino acids long. In germline, CDR1 is SGDLS, CDR2 YYNGEE. V shed 4 bases and J 4 bases; nucleotides not matched to a gene: 11. CDR3 loop: CASSPRDRDRRETQYF. The CDR3 DNA is TGTGCCAGCAGCCCCCGGGACAGGGACCGGAGAGAGACCCAGTACTTC.

The chain recombines TRBV30 with TRBJ2-5, with D tentatively TRBD1 or TRBD2 (6 bases each). The germline V and J ends were trimmed by 5 bases and 2 bases, with 15 bases remaining between them. Germline CDR1 is GTSNPN and CDR2 is SVGIG (reference sequence). The CDR3 sequence is 14 residues long. The CDR3 region is CAWEVEGVQETQYF. CDR3 nucleotides: TGTGCCTGGGAGGTGGAGGGGGTACAAGAGACCCAGTACTTC.

This clone has more than one count but fewer than ten. V usage is TRBV27 and J usage is TRBJ1-6; D is perhaps TRBD1 (5 bases). The V end lost 1 base, the J end lost 10 bases, and 23 bases lay between the germline ends. The CDR3 length is 18 residues. Germline V gives CDR1 MNHEY, CDR2 SMNVEV (reference sequence). The CDR3 region is CASSLLRGGGDAISPLHF. The CDR3 DNA reads as TGTGCCAGCAGTTTATTGAGGGGTGGAGGGGACGCGATATCACCCCTCCACTTT.

The chain employs TRBV19 and TRBJ2-2, with D possibly being TRBD1 (6 bases). In germline, CDR1 is LNHDA, CDR2 SQIVND (reference sequence). V lost 5 bases, J lost 3 bases, and 19 bases lay in between. There are 17 residues in the CDR3. In DNA, the CDR3 is TGTGCCAGTAGTGCCCCCGAGGGGCAGGGGTACACCGGGGAGCTGTTTTTT. It codes for CASSAPEGQGYTGELFF.

The gene calls are TRBV28 and TRBJ2-5, with 7 positions matching TRBD1. The germline CDR1 and CDR2 sequences are MDHEN and SYDVKM. CDR3 size: 13 residues. Trimming removed 10 bases from V and 1 base from J; junction bases left unmatched: 6. CDR3 sequence (DNA): TGTGCCATCAGGTCAGGGGGCCAAGAGACCCAGTACTTC. This sequence encodes CAIRSGGQETQYF.

This rearrangement joins TRBV5-5 to TRBJ2-7, with unresolved D. The CDR3 consists of 13 residues. Germline V gene sequence: CDR1 SGHKS, CDR2 YYEKEE (reference sequence). Trimming left V 3 bases short and J 7 bases short, with 14 bases between. The CDR3 nucleotides are TGTGCCAGCAGCTCCGACACCACGGAGGAGCAGTACTTC. Protein product: CASSSDTTEEQYF.

As regards this clone: The identical CDR3 is also encoded by other nucleotide sequences in the sample. This sequence joins TRBV5-1 and TRBJ2-7, with TRBD2 identical over 8 bases. V dropped 5 bases and J dropped 4; count of bases not matched to a gene: 11. CDR3 length: 15 amino acids. Per the germline V gene, CDR1 is SGHRS and CDR2 is YFSETQ. CDR3 in DNA: TGCGCCAGCAGTCTATTGGCGGGAGGATCTTACGAGCAGTACTTC. Its translation: CASSLLAGGSYEQYF.

V is TRBV25-1 and J is TRBJ2-7, with 11 bases lining up with TRBD1. Germline CDR1 MGHDK, CDR2 SYGVNS. After removal of 5 bases from V and 2 bases from J, the junction contained 8 bases not matched to a gene. This CDR3 comprises 16 residues. CDR3 amino acids: CASSHGQGARAYEQYF. CDR3 nucleotides: TGTGCCAGCAGTCATGGACAGGGGGCTAGGGCCTACGAGCAGTACTTC.

This chain connects TRBV5-1 to TRBJ2-3, with D unclear. V dropped 5 bases and J dropped 0 bases, with 16 bases sitting between them. From germline, CDR1 is SGHRS and CDR2 YFSETQ. The CDR3 length is 16 residues. For the CDR3, the DNA is TGCGCCAGCAGTATTGAGGAAGTGATTAGCACAGATACGCAGTATTTT. Amino acid sequence: CASSIEEVISTDTQYF.

The chain links TRBV4-2 to TRBJ1-2; a weak D match, TRBD1 (6 bases). The CDR3 covers 14 residues. In germline, CDR1 is LGHNA, CDR2 YNFKEQ. Trimming took off 0 bases at V and 4 bases at J, with 9 bases between the two ends. CDR3 protein: CASSQDLGAYGYTF. For the CDR3, the DNA is TGTGCCAGCAGCCAAGATTTGGGGGCCTATGGCTACACCTTC.

The chain carries TRBV4-3 and TRBJ2-2, with 8 bases that match TRBD2. After removal of 1 base from V and 7 bases from J, the junction contained 17 bases not matched to a gene. Germline V gives CDR1 LGHNA, CDR2 YSLEER. The CDR3 is 19 amino acids. The CDR3 protein is CASSQGPGGSGMGFGELFF. In DNA, the CDR3 is TGCGCCAGCAGCCAAGGGCCCGGGGGTAGCGGGATGGGGTTCGGGGAGCTGTTTTTT.

The CDR3 DNA is TGCGCCAGCAGCGAATACTCGAGCTCTGGAAACACCATATATTTT. Encoded protein: CASSEYSSSGNTIYF. V and J are TRBV5-1 and TRBJ1-3; D ambiguous. This CDR3 comprises 15 residues. CDR1 SGHRS and CDR2 YFSETQ come from the germline V gene. The ends were cut back, 4 bases at V and 0 bases at J, with 11 bases in the middle.

This clone was seen a single time. The CDR3 spells CASSEASEVWPYNSPLHF. CDR3 nucleotides: TGTGCCAGCAGTGAAGCTTCGGAGGTATGGCCCTATAATTCACCCCTCCACTTT. The V and J genes are TRBV6-1 and TRBJ1-6; D call uncertain. The CDR3 extends over 18 amino acids. Germline V lookup: CDR1 MNHNS, CDR2 SASEGT. V gave up 0 bases and J gave up 2 bases, with 14 bases separating them.

This rearrangement joins TRBV20-1 to TRBJ2-7; the D is unclear. V lost 1 base and J 7 bases, leaving 8 bases between the germline ends. Germline V gene data show CDR1 as DFQATT and CDR2 as SNEGSKA (reference sequence). The CDR3 is 11 residues long. CDR3 bases: TGCAGTGCTAGAGGGACGGGTGAGCAGTACTTC. Translation: CSARGTGEQYF.

V and J are TRBV11-2 and TRBJ2-7, with 9 bases fitting TRBD1. CDR3 length: 18 amino acids. CDR1 SGHAT and CDR2 FQNNGV come from the germline V gene. J lost 0 bases, V lost 4 bases, and 13 bases had no gene match. CDR3 protein: CASSSSGTGTPSSYEQYF. The CDR3 DNA sequence: TGTGCCAGCAGCTCCTCCGGGACAGGGACCCCTAGCTCCTACGAGCAGTACTTC.